This TCR beta chain was documented in a study of T cells in Graves' hyperthyroidism and ophthalmopathy. Broader study findings: Ophthalmopathy was identified by the model a median roughly six months ahead of onset. Clonotypes that were expanded in thyroid above 0.001 mostly appeared in blood too.

J was trimmed by 2 bases and V by 7 bases; bases with no gene match: 8. The CDR3 runs to 14 residues. Germline CDR1 and CDR2: MDHEN and SYDVKM. Based on clinical symptoms, serum thyroxine and TRAb, thyroid ultrasound and orbital computed tomography, diagnoses were reached. PBMCs were collected from a roughly 10 ml volume of fresh peripheral blood. Regions amplified from RNA transcripts were the TCR beta CDR3 regions. Using the HTBI primer set, a first-round RT-PCR was run on the TCR CDR3. Each CDR3 protein gets one entry after TCRdb re-called the multiplex PCR reads with MiXCR. The sample includes some 400,000 distinct CDR3 sequences, approximately 12% of them seen just once. This clonotype was detected a few times. Its antigen remains unknown.

The clonotype comes from a man aged 30 to 39 with Graves' hyperthyroidism that later progressed to Graves' ophthalmopathy. Sequencing was performed on blood. The chain recombines TRBV28 with TRBJ2-7; 7 bases match TRBD2. The CDR3 spells CASTPGGGPYEQYF. DNA for the CDR3: TGTGCCAGCACACCAGGCGGGGGACCCTACGAGCAGTACTTC.